This T cell receptor beta chain was identified during a study of shared clonotypes between healthy human individuals. Whole-study context: Those who served as donors were two women and a few men between the ages of 18 and 49. Study-level results: A handful of donors showed sharing of around 5% of naive CD4 clonotypes. Clonotype sharing among donors was expected to depend on sequencing depth.

Samples underwent the assay at deep level. Repertoires were generated with immunoSEQ multiplex PCR, while TCRdb's copy carries only in-frame clones and drops some. The sample includes hundreds of thousands of clones, 90% to 97% of them seen just once. Positively selected for CCR7, the CD45RO-negative cells used as naive CD8 cells excluded terminally differentiated effector memory CD45RA+ cells. Per germline, CDR1 MDHEN and CDR2 SYDVKM. The CDR3 extends over 12 amino acids. Trimming shortened V by 4 bases and J by 4 bases, and 8 bases separated the two germline ends. Comments on this clone: Its specificity is not known. Other nucleotide sequences from this sample produce the same CDR3.

The V gene is TRBV28, the J gene TRBJ2-7, with a possible D match to TRBD1 (5 bases). The specimen was naive CD8+ T cells sorted from blood. The source of this sequence is a woman in her twenties or thirties in good health. The CDR3 loop is CASSSPGYEQYF. The CDR3 nucleotides are TGTGCCAGCAGTTCTCCAGGGTACGAGCAGTACTTC.